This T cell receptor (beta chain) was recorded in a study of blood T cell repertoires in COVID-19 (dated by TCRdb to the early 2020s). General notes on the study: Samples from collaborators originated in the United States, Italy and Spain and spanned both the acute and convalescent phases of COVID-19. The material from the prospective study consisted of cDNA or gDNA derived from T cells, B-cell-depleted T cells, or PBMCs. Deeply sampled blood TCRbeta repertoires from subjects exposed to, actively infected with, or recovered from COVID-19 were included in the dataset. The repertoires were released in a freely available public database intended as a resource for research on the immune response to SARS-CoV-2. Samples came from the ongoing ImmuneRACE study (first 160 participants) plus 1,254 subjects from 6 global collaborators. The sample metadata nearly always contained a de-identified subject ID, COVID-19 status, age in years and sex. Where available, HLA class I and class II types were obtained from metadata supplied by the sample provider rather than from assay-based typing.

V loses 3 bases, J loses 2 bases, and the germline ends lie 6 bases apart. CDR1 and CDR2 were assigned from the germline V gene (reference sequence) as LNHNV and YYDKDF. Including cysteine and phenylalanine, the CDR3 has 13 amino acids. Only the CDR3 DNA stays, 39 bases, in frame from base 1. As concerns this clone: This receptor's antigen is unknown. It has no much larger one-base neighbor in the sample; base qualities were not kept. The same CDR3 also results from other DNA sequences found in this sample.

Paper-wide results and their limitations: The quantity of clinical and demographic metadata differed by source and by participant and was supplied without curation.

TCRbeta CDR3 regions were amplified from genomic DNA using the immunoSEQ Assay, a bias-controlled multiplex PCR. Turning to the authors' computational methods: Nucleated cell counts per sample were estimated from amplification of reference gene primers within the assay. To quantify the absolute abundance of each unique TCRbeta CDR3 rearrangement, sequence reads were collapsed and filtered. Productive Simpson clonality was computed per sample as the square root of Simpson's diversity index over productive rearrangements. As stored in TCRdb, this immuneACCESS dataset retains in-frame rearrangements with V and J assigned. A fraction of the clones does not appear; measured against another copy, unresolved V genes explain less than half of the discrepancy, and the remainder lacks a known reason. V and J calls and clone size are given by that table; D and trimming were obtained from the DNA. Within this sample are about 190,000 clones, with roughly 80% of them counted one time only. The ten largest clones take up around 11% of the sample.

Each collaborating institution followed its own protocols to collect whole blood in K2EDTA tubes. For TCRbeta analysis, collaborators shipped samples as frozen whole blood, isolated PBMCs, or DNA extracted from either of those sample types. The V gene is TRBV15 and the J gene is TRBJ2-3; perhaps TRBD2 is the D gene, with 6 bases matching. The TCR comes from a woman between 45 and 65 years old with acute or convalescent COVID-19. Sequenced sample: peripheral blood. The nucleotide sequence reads TGTGCCACCAGCAGGGACTACACAGATACGCAGTATTTT. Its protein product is CATSRDYTDTQYF.